These 19 T cell receptor beta chains were sequenced from one sample in a study of shared clonotypes between healthy human individuals. Produced via immunoSEQ multiplex PCR; TCRdb's table is partial and in-frame only. The sample carries approximately 88,000 clones, approximately 63% recorded once. The sequencing sample was made of memory CD8+ T cells sorted from blood. Documented subset: CD45RO+ cells pooled with CCR7-negative TemRA cells. Receptor source: a man aged 30 to 45 in good health.

This clone was detected only once. This chain uses TRBV6-6 with TRBJ1-5, with D tentatively TRBD1 (6 bases). Trimming left V 7 bases short and J 9 bases short, with 16 bases between. Germline V CDR1 and CDR2: MNHNY, SVGAGI (reference sequence). There are 13 residues in the CDR3. CDR3 coding DNA: TGTGCCAGCACCCCGACAGGCAGCCGGCCCCAGCATTTT. Translating it yields CASTPTGSRPQHF.

This sequence joins TRBV5-5 and TRBJ1-5, with 9 bases that match TRBD1. The junction had 10 bases not matched to a gene; V was cut back by 4 bases and J by 5 bases. Germline assignment: CDR1 SGHKS and CDR2 YYEKEE (reference sequence). This CDR3 comprises 16 residues. CDR3 sequence (DNA): TGTGCCAGCAGCGCCGGGACAGGGAGACGGGATCAGCCCCAGCATTTT. Protein sequence: CASSAGTGRRDQPQHF.

This chain connects TRBV27 to TRBJ2-3; tentatively, D is TRBD1 (6 bases). The length of the CDR3 is 12 residues. Germline CDR1 and CDR2: MNHEY and SMNVEV (reference sequence). Trimming left V 10 bases short and J 9 bases short, with 17 bases between. CDR3 coding DNA: TGTGCCACCAGGAGGCCTACAGGGACGCAGTATTTT. Amino acid sequence: CATRRPTGTQYF.

Comment on this clone: This sample also contains other DNA sequences that code for the same CDR3. This chain joins TRBV18 and TRBJ1-3; 7 nucleotides agree with TRBD1. The CDR3 is 14 amino acids. The V gene end was trimmed by 6 bases and the J gene end by 3 bases; junction bases not matched to a gene: 5. The germline gives CDR1 KGHSH, CDR2 LQKENI. The CDR3 loop is CASSQQGSGNTIYF. Here the CDR3 DNA reads TGTGCCAGCTCCCAACAGGGGAGTGGAAACACCATATATTTT.

The chain employs TRBV5-8 and TRBJ2-7; TRBD1 agrees at 8 bases. The CDR3 sequence is 15 residues long. Trimming removed 6 bases from V and 2 bases from J; junction bases left unmatched: 10. Germline loops: CDR1 SGHTS, CDR2 YDEGEE. The CDR3 spells CASISTGTGAYEQYF. CDR3 nucleotide sequence: TGTGCCAGCATCTCGACCGGGACAGGCGCCTACGAGCAGTACTTC.

The chain is built from TRBV28 and TRBJ2-7, with D tentatively TRBD1 (7 bases). Germline V gene data show CDR1 as MDHEN and CDR2 as SYDVKM. Trimming removed 6 bases at V and 7 bases at J, with 22 bases between. CDR3 length: 15 residues. The CDR3 sequence is CASRRLGGDSREQYF. In nucleotides, the CDR3 is TGTGCCAGCAGGAGACTAGGGGGCGACTCTAGGGAGCAGTACTTC.

The chain links TRBV7-2 to TRBJ1-1, with TRBD1 matching 8 bases. Germline assignment: CDR1 SGHTA and CDR2 FQGNSA. V dropped 1 base and J dropped 4; count of bases not matched to a gene: 5. The length of the CDR3 is 15 residues. CDR3 sequence reads: CASSLGPDRGTEAFF. CDR3 sequence (DNA): TGTGCCAGCAGCTTAGGCCCCGACAGGGGCACTGAAGCTTTCTTT.

The J gene is TRBJ1-1, the V gene TRBV7-9; TRBD1 aligns across 9 bases. The CDR3 totals 13 residues. CDR1 is SEHNR and CDR2 is FQNEAQ in the germline V gene (reference sequence). Unmatched junction bases numbered 3, after V lost 5 bases and J lost 5 bases. CDR3 protein: CASSQTGGTEAFF. In DNA, the CDR3 is TGTGCCAGCAGCCAGACAGGGGGTACTGAAGCTTTCTTT. Based on the CDR3 plus reference TRBV7-9 and TRBJ1-1, the full variable domain is DTGVSQNPRHKITKRGQNVTFRCDPISEHNRLYWYRQTLGQGPEFLTYFQNEAQLEKSRLLSDRFSAERPKGSFSTLEIQRTEQGDSAMYLCASSQTGGTEAFFGQGTRLTVV.

The chain has TRBV2 and TRBJ1-1; 7 bases fit TRBD1. The CDR3 is made up of 15 amino acids. Unmatched junction bases numbered 13, after V lost 6 bases and J lost 6 bases. Germline V gives CDR1 SNHLY, CDR2 FYNNEI. CDR3 in amino acids: CASRPQGTISPEAFF. As DNA, the CDR3 is TGTGCCAGCAGACCACAGGGGACCATCTCCCCTGAAGCTTTCTTT.

The chain uses TRBV28 and TRBJ2-1; 14 bases map to TRBD2. The germline V gene has CDR1 MDHEN and CDR2 SYDVKM. This CDR3 has 15 amino acids. V gave up 9 bases and J gave up 6 bases; unmatched junction bases: 7. CDR3 DNA: TGTGCCAGTACGGCCGGGACTAGCGGGAGCAATGAGCAGTTCTTC. Translated, it gives CASTAGTSGSNEQFF.

The J gene is TRBJ2-3, the V gene TRBV29-1; 8 positions match TRBD2. V was pared by 7 bases and J by 1 base, with 7 bases of the junction left unmatched. This CDR3 is built from 14 residues. Germline V lookup: CDR1 SQVTM, CDR2 ANQGSEA. The CDR3 nucleotides read TGCAGCGGCTCGGGACTAGATCGCACAGATACGCAGTATTTT. It encodes CSGSGLDRTDTQYF.

CDR3 coding DNA: TGTGCCAGCAGTGAACGGGGGACAGGGAGTATGAACACTGAAGCTTTCTTT. This gives the protein CASSERGTGSMNTEAFF. The chain is built from TRBV2 and TRBJ1-1; 9 nucleotides align to TRBD1. The CDR3 spans 17 residues. V lost 2 bases to trimming and J lost 0 bases; unmatched junction nucleotides: 7. Germline CDR1 is SNHLY and CDR2 is FYNNEI.

The chain carries TRBV27 and TRBJ2-1, with 9 nucleotides matching TRBD1. Germline CDR1 MNHEY, CDR2 SMNVEV (reference sequence). CDR3 size: 20 residues. V gave up 2 bases and J gave up 2 bases; unmatched junction bases: 16. CDR3 sequence reads: CASSLRFGGRGQGTYNEQFF. CDR3 bases: TGTGCCAGCAGTTTAAGATTCGGTGGTCGGGGACAGGGAACCTACAATGAGCAGTTCTTC.

This clone was counted a few times. The chain uses TRBV6-5 and TRBJ2-2; no clear D. V was cut by 4 bases and J by 2 bases, with 8 bases left in between. In germline, CDR1 is MNHEY, CDR2 SVGAGI. This CDR3 region has 14 residues. CDR3 protein: CASSLTTNTGELFF. The CDR3 region has the DNA TGTGCCAGCAGTTTGACCACCAACACCGGGGAGCTGTTTTTT.

The rearrangement joins TRBV6-1 to TRBJ2-3, with 8 bases that match TRBD2. Losses at the gene ends were 2 bases for V and 6 bases for J; bases not matched to a gene: 7. From germline, CDR1 is MNHNS and CDR2 SASEGT. The CDR3 contains 15 residues. DNA for the CDR3: TGTGCCAGCAGTGAATGGAGGACTAGCCCCGATACGCAGTATTTT. This encodes CASSEWRTSPDTQYF.

In DNA, the CDR3 is TGTGCCAGCAGTTATACTAGCGGGAGTATCTCCTACGAGCAGTACTTC. As protein: CASSYTSGSISYEQYF. The chain recombines TRBV6-6 with TRBJ2-7, with 11 positions matching TRBD2. V dropped 3 bases and J dropped 0; count of bases not matched to a gene: 4. The V gene's germline CDR1 is MNHNY and CDR2 SVGAGI (reference sequence). The CDR3 consists of 16 residues.

To note about this clone: A single base separates this from a much larger clone, so it may be a read error. The rearrangement uses TRBV9 and TRBJ2-5; D perhaps matches TRBD2 (6 bases). This CDR3 is 15 amino acids long. The V gene lost 0 bases and the J gene lost 9 bases, with 18 bases spanning the gap. Germline CDR1 reads SGDLS; CDR2 reads YYNGEE. The CDR3 reads CASSVDGTPGEAQYF. The CDR3 region has the DNA TGTGCCAGCAGCGTAGACGGAACCCCCGGGGAGGCCCAGTACTTC.

The chain uses TRBV4-2 and TRBJ1-2; the D gene is possibly TRBD1 (5 bases). CDR1 and CDR2 from the germline V gene are LGHNA and YNFKEQ. This CDR3 is 14 amino acids long. V was cut by 5 bases and J by 2 bases, with 12 bases left in between. The DNA for the CDR3 is TGTGCCAGCAGCGCAATAGCAGGGAACTATGGCTACACCTTC. Translation gives CASSAIAGNYGYTF.

This clone was recorded a few times. The gene calls are TRBV4-1 and TRBJ2-1; 11 nucleotides line up with TRBD2. Germline values: CDR1 MGHRA, CDR2 YSYEKL. The CDR3 is 16 residues long. Germline trimming cut 1 base from V and 10 bases from J; bases unmatched to any gene: 9. The CDR3 loop reads CASSQVFGLAGGEQFF. In DNA form, the CDR3 reads TGCGCCAGCAGCCAAGTATTTGGGCTAGCGGGAGGAGAGCAGTTCTTC.